The subject of this entry is one T cell receptor beta chain. Its antigen is currently unknown. Via MiXCR, TCRdb re-called the 5' RACE reads, giving one row per CDR3 protein. Seen here are hundreds of thousands of distinct CDR3 sequences, under 9% observed once, and the top ten hold 0.98%. Germline V gene lookup returns CDR1 MGHDK and CDR2 SYGVNS. V was clipped by 2 bases and J by 0 bases; unmatched bases: 13. The CDR3 totals 20 residues. This specimen belongs to a study of identical twins. Overall study results and limits: Twin-shared out-of-frame alpha sequences showed excess low generation probability.

These same records also appear under a second study, on yellow fever vaccine responses in identical twins.

What was sequenced was PBMCs. The receptor was derived from a woman aged 18-30 years in good health. The chain has TRBV25-1 and TRBJ1-3; the match to TRBD1 covers 10 bases. CDR3 amino acids: CASSENAGTGDLSSGNTIYF. The CDR3 DNA is TGTGCCAGCAGTGAAAACGCCGGGACAGGGGACCTCAGCTCTGGAAACACCATATATTTT. Full variable domain (rest looked up from reference TRBV25-1 and TRBJ1-3): EADIYQTPRYLVIGTGKKITLECSQTMGHDKMYWYQQDPGMELHLIHYSYGVNSTEKGDLSSESTVSRIRTEHFPLTLESARPSHTSQYLCASSENAGTGDLSSGNTIYFGEGSWLTVV.